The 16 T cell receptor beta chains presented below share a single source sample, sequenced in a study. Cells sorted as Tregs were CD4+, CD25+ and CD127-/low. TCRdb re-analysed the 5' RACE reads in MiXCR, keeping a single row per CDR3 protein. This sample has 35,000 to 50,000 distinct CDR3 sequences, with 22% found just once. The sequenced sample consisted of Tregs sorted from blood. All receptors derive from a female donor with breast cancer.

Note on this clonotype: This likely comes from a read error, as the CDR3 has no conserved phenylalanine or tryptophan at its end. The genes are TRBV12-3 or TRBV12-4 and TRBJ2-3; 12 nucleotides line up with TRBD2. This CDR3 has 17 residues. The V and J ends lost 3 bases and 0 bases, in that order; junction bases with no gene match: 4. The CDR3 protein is CASSFTGLAGSTDTQYY. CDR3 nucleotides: TGTGCCAGCAGTTTTACGGGACTAGCGGGCAGCACAGATACGCAGTATTAT.

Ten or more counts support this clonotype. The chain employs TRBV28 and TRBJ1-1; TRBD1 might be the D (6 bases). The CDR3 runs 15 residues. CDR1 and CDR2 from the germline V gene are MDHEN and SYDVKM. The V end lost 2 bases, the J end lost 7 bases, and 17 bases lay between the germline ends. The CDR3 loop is CASSLLRGAGGEAFF. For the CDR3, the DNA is TGTGCCAGCAGTTTACTCCGGGGGGCAGGAGGTGAAGCTTTCTTT.

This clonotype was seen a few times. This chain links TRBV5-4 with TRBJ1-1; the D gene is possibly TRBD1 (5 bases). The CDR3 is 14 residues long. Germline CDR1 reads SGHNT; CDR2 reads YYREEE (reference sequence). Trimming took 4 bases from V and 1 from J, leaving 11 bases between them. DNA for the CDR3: TGTGCCAGCAGCCAATTTGACAGGAACACTGAAGCTTTCTTT. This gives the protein CASSQFDRNTEAFF.

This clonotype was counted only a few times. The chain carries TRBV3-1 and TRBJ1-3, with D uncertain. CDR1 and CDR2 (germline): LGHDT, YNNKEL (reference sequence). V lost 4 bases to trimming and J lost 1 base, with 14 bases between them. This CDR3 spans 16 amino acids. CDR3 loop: CASSRRTDPSGNTIYF. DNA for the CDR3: TGTGCCAGCAGCCGACGGACGGACCCGTCTGGAAACACCATATATTTT.

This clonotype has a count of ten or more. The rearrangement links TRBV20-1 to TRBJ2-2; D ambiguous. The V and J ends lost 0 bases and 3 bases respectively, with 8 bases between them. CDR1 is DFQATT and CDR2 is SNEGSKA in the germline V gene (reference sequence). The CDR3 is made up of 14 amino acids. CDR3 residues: CSARDVWDTGELFF. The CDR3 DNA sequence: TGCAGTGCTAGAGATGTCTGGGACACCGGGGAGCTGTTTTTT.

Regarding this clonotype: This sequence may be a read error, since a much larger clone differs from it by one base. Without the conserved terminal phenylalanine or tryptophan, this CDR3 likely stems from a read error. The chain's CDR3 is CAILTVGATEAFL. The CDR3 DNA is TGTGCCATCCTGACCGTCGGGGCCACTGAAGCTTTCCTT. This chain uses TRBV12-3 or TRBV12-4 with TRBJ1-1; weak D call: TRBD1 (5 bases). This CDR3 is 13 amino acids long. V gave up 10 bases and J gave up 4 bases, with 16 bases separating them.

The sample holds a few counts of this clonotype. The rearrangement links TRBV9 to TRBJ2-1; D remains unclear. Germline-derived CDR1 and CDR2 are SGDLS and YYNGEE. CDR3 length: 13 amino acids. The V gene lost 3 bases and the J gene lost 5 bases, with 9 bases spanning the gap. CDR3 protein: CASSDGPDNEQFF. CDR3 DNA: TGTGCCAGCAGCGACGGGCCCGACAATGAGCAGTTCTTC.

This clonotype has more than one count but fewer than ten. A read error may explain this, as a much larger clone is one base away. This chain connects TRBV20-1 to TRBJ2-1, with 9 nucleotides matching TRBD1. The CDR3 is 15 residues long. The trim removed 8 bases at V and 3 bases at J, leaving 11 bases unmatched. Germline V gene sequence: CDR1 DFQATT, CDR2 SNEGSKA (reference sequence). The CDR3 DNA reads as TGCAGTACTCACTTCGGGACAGGGTACTACAATGAGCAGTTCTTC. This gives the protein CSTHFGTGYYNEQFF.

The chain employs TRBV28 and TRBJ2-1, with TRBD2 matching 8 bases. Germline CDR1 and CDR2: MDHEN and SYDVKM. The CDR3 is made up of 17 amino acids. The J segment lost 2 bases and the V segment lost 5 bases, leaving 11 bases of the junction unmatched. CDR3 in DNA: TGTGCCAGCAGTCCGCCCCGGGAGGGGACCACCTACAATGAGCAGTTCTTC. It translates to CASSPPREGTTYNEQFF.

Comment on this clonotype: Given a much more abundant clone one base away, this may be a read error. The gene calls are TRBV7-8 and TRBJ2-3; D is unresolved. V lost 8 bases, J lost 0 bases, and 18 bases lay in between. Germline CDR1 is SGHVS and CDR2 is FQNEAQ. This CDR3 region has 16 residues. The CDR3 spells CASGRRQATSTDTQYF. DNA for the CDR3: TGTGCCAGCGGCCGGCGACAAGCGACGAGCACAGATACGCAGTATTTT. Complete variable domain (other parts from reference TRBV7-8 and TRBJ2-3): GAGVSQSPRYKVAKRGQDVALRCDPISGHVSLFWYQQALGQGPEFLTYFQNEAQLDKSGLPSDRFFAERPEGSVSTLKIQRTQQEDSAVYLCASGRRQATSTDTQYFGPGTRLTVL.

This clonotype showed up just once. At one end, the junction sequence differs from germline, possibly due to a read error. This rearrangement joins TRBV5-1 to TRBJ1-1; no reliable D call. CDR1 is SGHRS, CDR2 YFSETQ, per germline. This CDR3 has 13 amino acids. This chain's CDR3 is CASSLVGGTGAFF. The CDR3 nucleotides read TGCGCCAGCAGCTTGGTTGGAGGCACTGGAGCTTTCTTT. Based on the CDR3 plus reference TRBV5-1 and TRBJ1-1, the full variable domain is KAGVTQTPRYLIKTRGQQVTLSCSPISGHRSVSWYQQTPGQGLQFLFEYFSETQRNKGNFPGRFSGRQFSNSRSEMNVSTLELGDSALYLCASSLVGGTGAFFGQGTRLTVV.

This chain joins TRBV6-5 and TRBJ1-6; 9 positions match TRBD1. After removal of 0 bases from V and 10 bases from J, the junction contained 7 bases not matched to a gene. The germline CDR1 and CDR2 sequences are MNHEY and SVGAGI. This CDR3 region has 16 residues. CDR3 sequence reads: CASSYSRGQGESPLHF. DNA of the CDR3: TGTGCCAGCAGTTACTCGCGGGGACAGGGCGAATCACCCCTCCACTTT.

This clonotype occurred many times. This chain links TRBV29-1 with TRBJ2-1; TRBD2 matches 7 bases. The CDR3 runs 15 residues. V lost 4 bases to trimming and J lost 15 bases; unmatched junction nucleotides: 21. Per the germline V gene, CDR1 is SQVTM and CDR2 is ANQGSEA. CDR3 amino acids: CSVAHPKGSGTWRFF. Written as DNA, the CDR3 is TGCAGCGTTGCCCACCCGAAGGGAAGCGGGACTTGGAGGTTCTTC.

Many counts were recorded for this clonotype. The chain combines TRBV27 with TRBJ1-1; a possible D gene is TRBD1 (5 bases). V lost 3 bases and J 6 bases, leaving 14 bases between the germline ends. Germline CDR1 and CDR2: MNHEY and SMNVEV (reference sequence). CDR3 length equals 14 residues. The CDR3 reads CASSFGGAVAEAFF. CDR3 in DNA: TGTGCCAGCAGTTTCGGAGGGGCTGTGGCTGAAGCTTTCTTT.

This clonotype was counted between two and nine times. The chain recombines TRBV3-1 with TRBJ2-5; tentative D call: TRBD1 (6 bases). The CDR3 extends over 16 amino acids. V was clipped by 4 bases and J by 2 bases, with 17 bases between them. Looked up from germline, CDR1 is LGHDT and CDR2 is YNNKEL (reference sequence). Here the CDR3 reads CASSRPEGGWQETQYF. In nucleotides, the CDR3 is TGTGCCAGCAGCCGACCGGAAGGGGGATGGCAAGAGACCCAGTACTTC.

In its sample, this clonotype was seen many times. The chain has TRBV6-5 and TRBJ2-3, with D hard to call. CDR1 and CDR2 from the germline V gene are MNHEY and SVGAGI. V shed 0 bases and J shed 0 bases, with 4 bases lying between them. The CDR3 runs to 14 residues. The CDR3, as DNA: TGTGCCAGCAGTTACTCGGTTAGCACAGATACGCAGTATTTT. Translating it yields CASSYSVSTDTQYF.